This T cell receptor beta chain came from a study of shared T cell receptors in the human thymus. CDR1 and CDR2 (germline): LNHDA, SQIVND (reference sequence). V gave up 6 bases and J gave up 3 bases; unmatched junction bases: 3. The CDR3 extends over 13 amino acids. Sequencing was performed with immunoSEQ multiplex PCR; in TCRdb, only in-frame clones are kept and a portion is missing. Among hundreds of thousands of clones, more than 70% were seen once, and the ten largest hold 0.0094%. This sample was shared with a second study, whose subject was human thymus T cells. That work states: Repertoires from thymus and blood appeared to show biased V and J gene usage. Related research described thymic repertoires that were highly overlapping among unrelated individuals.

The receptor comes from a boy younger than two with a congenital heart defect. The sequenced sample consisted of thymocytes. The chain links TRBV19 to TRBJ2-5, with 8 bases lining up with TRBD1. CDR3 in DNA: TGTGCCAGTAGACCAGGGGGCGAAGAGACCCAGTACTTC. This translates into CASRPGGEETQYF.